The sequence of this T cell receptor (beta chain) was determined in a study of T cells in Graves' hyperthyroidism and ophthalmopathy. Ophthalmopathy patients had moderate-to-severe active disease, CAS ≥3, NOSPECS ≥4, and disease duration under 3 months. Pregnant or lactating patients were excluded, as were those with uncontrolled infection or other autoimmune disease. Overall study findings and caveats: Before onset, ophthalmopathy was predicted by the model a median 6.5 months earlier.

From RNA transcripts, TCR beta CDR3 regions were amplified. The primer set for the first-round RT-PCR of the TCR CDR3 was HTBI. TCRdb re-called the multiplex PCR reads through MiXCR, storing one row per CDR3 protein. The repertoire holds 360,000 or so distinct CDR3 sequences, with around a sixth as singletons. This clonotype showed up many times. Its antigen is not known. The sequenced sample was blood. This TCR derives from a woman aged 40 to 50 with Graves' ophthalmopathy.

The CDR3 reads CSVQGQGATRVYGYTF. CDR3 sequence (DNA): TGCAGCGTTCAAGGACAGGGGGCCACACGGGTCTATGGCTACACCTTC. V gene TRBV29-1 combines with J gene TRBJ1-2; 11 nucleotides align to TRBD1. After removal of 5 bases from V and 4 bases from J, the junction contained 12 bases not matched to a gene. The CDR3 runs to 16 residues. Germline V gene data show CDR1 as SQVTM and CDR2 as ANQGSEA.